This entry features one T cell receptor beta chain sequence. Its target is unknown. This table comes from immunoSEQ multiplex PCR, and its TCRdb copy is limited to in-frame clones, with some not included. The sample lists about 110,000 clones, 90% occurring once. These data originate in a study of OX40 agonist ivuxolimab in advanced cancers. In the study overall: Partial responses occurred in three patients (one hepatocellular carcinoma, two cutaneous melanoma). General study findings and limits: Researchers did not establish what antigens the expanded peripheral T cells target. At 0.1 to 3.0 mg/kg, CD4+ and CD8+ blood T cells expanded clonally by week 6.

V lost 1 base, J lost 4 bases, and 11 bases lay in between. Germline CDR1 SGHDT, CDR2 YYEEEE. This CDR3 has 14 residues. This specimen consisted of CD4+ or CD8+ T cells sorted from blood, obtained in a trial of the OX40 agonist ivuxolimab. This rearrangement joins TRBV5-6 to TRBJ2-5; D unclear. This TCR was sampled from an adult with an advanced solid tumor such as melanoma, head and neck, liver or kidney cancer. CDR3 in DNA: TGTGCCAGCAGCTTGTGGTGGCGAGGAGAGACCCAGTACTTC. It is translated as CASSLWWRGETQYF.